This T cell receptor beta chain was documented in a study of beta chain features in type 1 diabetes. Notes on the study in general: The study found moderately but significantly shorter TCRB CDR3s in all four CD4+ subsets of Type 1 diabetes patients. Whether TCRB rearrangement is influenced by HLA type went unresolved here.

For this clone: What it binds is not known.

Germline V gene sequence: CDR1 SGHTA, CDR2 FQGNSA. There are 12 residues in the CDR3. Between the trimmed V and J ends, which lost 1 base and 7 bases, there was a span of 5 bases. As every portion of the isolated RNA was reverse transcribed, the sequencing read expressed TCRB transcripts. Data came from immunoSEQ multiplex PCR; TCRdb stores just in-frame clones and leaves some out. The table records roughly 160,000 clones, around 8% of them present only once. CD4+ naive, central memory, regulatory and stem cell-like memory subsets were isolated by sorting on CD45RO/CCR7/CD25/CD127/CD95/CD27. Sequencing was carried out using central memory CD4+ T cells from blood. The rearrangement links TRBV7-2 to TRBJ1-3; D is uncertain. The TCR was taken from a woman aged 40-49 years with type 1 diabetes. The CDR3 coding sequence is TGTGCCAGCAGCTTAGTCGGGAACACCATATATTTT. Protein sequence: CASSLVGNTIYF.